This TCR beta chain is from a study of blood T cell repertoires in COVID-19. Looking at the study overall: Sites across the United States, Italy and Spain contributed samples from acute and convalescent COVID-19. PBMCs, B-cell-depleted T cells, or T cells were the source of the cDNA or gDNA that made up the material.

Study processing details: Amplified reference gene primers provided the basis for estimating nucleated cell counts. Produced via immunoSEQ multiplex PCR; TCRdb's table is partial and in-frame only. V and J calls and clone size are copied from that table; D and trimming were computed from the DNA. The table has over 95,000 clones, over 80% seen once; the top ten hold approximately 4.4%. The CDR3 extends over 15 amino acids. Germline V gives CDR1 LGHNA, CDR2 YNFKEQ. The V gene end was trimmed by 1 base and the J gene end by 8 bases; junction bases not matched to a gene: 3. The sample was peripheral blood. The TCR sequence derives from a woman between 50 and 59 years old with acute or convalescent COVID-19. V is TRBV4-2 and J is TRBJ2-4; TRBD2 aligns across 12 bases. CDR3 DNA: TGTGCCAGCAGCCAAGCTAGCGGGGGGGCAGACATTCAGTACTTC. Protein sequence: CASSQASGGADIQYF.